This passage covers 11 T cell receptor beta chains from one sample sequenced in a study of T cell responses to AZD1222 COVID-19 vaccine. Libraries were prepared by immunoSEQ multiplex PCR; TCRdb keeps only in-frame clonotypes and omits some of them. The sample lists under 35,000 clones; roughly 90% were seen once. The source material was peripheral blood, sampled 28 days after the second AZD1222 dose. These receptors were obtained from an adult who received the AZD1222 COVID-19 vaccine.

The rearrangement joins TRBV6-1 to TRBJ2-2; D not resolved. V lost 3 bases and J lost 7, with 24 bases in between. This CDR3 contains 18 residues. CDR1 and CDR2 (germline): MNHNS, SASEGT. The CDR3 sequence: CASSDARVNPQTGGELFF. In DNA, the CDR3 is TGTGCCAGCAGTGATGCCCGAGTAAACCCGCAAACGGGCGGGGAGCTGTTTTTT.

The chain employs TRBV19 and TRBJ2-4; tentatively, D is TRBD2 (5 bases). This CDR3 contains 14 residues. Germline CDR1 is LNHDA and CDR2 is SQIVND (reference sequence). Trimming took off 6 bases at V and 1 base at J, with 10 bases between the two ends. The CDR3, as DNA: TGTGCCAGTAGGTCTCCGGGGGCCAAAAACATTCAGTACTTC. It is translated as CASRSPGAKNIQYF.

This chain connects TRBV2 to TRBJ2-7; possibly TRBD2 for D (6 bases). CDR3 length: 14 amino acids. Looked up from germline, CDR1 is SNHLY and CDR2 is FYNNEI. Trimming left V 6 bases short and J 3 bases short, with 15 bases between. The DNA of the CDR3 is TGTGCCAGCAGCCCCGGGACTCCGATCTACGAGCAGTACTTC. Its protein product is CASSPGTPIYEQYF.

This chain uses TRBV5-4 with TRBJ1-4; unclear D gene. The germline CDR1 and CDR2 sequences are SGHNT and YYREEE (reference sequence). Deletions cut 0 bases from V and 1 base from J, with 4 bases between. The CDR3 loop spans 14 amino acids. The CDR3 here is CASSLDQTNEKLFF. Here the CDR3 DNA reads TGTGCCAGCAGCTTGGACCAAACTAATGAAAAACTGTTTTTT. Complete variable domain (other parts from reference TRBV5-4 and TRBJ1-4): ETGVTQSPTHLIKTRGQQVTLRCSSQSGHNTVSWYQQALGQGPQFIFQYYREEENGRGNFPPRFSGLQFPNYSSELNVNALELDDSALYLCASSLDQTNEKLFFGSGTQLSVL.

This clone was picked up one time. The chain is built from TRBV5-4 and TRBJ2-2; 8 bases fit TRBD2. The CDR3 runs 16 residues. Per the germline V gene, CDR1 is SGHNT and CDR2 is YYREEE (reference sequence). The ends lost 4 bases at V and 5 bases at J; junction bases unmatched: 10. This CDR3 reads CASSPAGSGGTGELFF. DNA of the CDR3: TGTGCCAGCAGCCCGGCGGGGAGCGGGGGAACCGGGGAGCTGTTTTTT. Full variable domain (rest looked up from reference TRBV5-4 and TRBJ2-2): ETGVTQSPTHLIKTRGQQVTLRCSSQSGHNTVSWYQQALGQGPQFIFQYYREEENGRGNFPPRFSGLQFPNYSSELNVNALELDDSALYLCASSPAGSGGTGELFFGEGSRLTVL.

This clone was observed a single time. The CDR3 nucleotides read TGTGCCAGCAGTGAATTAGGCCCCGGGGAGCTGTTTTTT. Amino acids: CASSELGPGELFF. The V call is TRBV6-1, the J call TRBJ2-2; D gene ambiguous. Per germline, CDR1 MNHNS and CDR2 SASEGT. There are 13 residues in the CDR3. The germline V and J ends were trimmed by 2 bases and 6 bases, with 7 bases remaining between them.

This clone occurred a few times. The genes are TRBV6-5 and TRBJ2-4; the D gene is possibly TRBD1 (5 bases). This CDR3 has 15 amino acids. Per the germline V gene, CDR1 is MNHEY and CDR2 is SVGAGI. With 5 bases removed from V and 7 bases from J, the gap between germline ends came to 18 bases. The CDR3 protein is CASSPLGDTGNIQYF. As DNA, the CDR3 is TGTGCCAGCAGTCCCCTAGGGGATACTGGGAACATTCAGTACTTC.

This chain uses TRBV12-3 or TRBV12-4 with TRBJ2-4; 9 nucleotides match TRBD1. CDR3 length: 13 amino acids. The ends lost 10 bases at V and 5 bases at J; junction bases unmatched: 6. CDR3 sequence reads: CANARTGENIQYF. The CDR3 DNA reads TGTGCCAACGCGAGGACAGGGGAAAACATTCAGTACTTC.

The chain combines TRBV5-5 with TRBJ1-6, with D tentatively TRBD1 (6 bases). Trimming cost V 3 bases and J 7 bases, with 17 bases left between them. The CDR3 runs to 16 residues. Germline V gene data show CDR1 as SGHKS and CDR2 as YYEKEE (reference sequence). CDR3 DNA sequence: TGTGCCAGCAGCTCAATGACAGGCGGATCCAATTCACCCCTCCACTTT. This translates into CASSSMTGGSNSPLHF.

This CDR3 is CATSDPYGGRDGYTF. In nucleotides, the CDR3 is TGTGCCACCAGTGATCCATATGGGGGGCGTGATGGCTACACCTTC. The V gene is TRBV24-1, the J gene TRBJ1-2, with TRBD1 as a possible D gene (6 bases). CDR1 is KGHDR and CDR2 is SFDVKD in the germline V gene. V was trimmed by 3 bases and J by 6 bases, leaving 16 bases between them. The CDR3 runs 15 residues.

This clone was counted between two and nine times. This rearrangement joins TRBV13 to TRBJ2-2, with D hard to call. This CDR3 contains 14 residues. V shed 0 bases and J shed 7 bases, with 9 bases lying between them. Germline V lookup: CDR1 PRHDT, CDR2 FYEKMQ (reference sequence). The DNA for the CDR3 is TGTGCCAGCAGCTTAGGAGGGAAGGGCGGGGAGCTGTTTTTT. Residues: CASSLGGKGGELFF.